What follows are 17 T cell receptor beta chains derived from one specimen sequenced in a study of technical replicates of blood from a few donors. The data were produced by immunoSEQ multiplex PCR, yet TCRdb's version contains in-frame clones alone and is incomplete. The sample shows about 61,000 clones, about 96% of them seen only once. The material sequenced was T cells isolated from PBMCs. The receptors stem from a human donor in good health.

This clone was seen only once. This chain links TRBV5-1 with TRBJ2-5, with 12 bases matching TRBD2. J lost 3 bases, V lost 4 bases, and 13 bases had no gene match. Germline V gene sequence: CDR1 SGHRS, CDR2 YFSETQ. This CDR3 is 18 amino acids long. The CDR3: CASSPLWVTSGGKETQYF. The CDR3 coding sequence is TGCGCCAGCAGCCCGCTGTGGGTGACTAGCGGGGGAAAAGAGACCCAGTACTTC.

The V and J genes are TRBV19 and TRBJ2-5, with D maybe TRBD1 (6 bases). Trimming shortened V by 5 bases and J by 4 bases, and 20 bases separated the two germline ends. The CDR3 is 16 residues long. Per the germline V gene, CDR1 is LNHDA and CDR2 is SQIVND (reference sequence). CDR3 DNA: TGTGCCAGTAGTTCCGGGACGGAACAGGGAATAGAGACCCAGTACTTC. Protein: CASSSGTEQGIETQYF.

This clone was picked up one time. Written as DNA, the CDR3 is TGTGCCAGCAGCTTATTTGGGGGGGATGAAGCTTTCTTT. Amino acids: CASSLFGGDEAFF. The chain has TRBV7-9 and TRBJ1-1; tentative D call: TRBD1 (5 bases). Per germline, CDR1 SEHNR and CDR2 FQNEAQ (reference sequence). The V end lost 2 bases, the J end lost 7 bases, and 11 bases lay between the germline ends. CDR3 length equals 13 residues.

The chain combines TRBV5-1 with TRBJ2-3; TRBD2 matches 8 bases. The germline V gene encodes CDR1 SGHRS and CDR2 YFSETQ. CDR3 size: 16 residues. V shed 0 bases and J 0 bases; nucleotides not matched to a gene: 3. CDR3: CASSLELAVSTDTQYF. In nucleotides, the CDR3 is TGCGCCAGCAGCTTGGAACTAGCGGTTAGCACAGATACGCAGTATTTT.

J is TRBJ1-2 and V is TRBV10-3; no firm D call. V lost 8 bases and J 0 bases, leaving 16 bases between the germline ends. CDR1 is ENHRY, CDR2 SYGVKD, per germline. The CDR3 has 15 amino acids. CDR3 coding DNA: TGTGCCATCCCCTCCGCCGACGGAGCTAACTATGGCTACACCTTC. Its protein product is CAIPSADGANYGYTF.

Only one count was recorded for this clone. The chain recombines TRBV29-1 with TRBJ1-2, with no clear D. This CDR3 has 13 amino acids. V dropped 7 bases and J dropped 5 bases, with 17 bases sitting between them. Germline V CDR1 and CDR2: SQVTM, ANQGSEA. CDR3 protein: CSAQPPGGYGYTF. The CDR3 DNA reads as TGCAGCGCCCAGCCACCCGGAGGGTATGGCTACACCTTC.

The genes are TRBV19 and TRBJ2-7; tentative D call: TRBD2 (6 bases). This CDR3 contains 15 residues. The germline V gene has CDR1 LNHDA and CDR2 SQIVND (reference sequence). V was trimmed by 6 bases and J by 3 bases, leaving 18 bases between them. The CDR3 sequence: CASRTSGVGDYEQYF. The CDR3 DNA sequence: TGTGCCAGTAGGACTTCGGGAGTAGGTGACTACGAGCAGTACTTC.

The chain has TRBV7-8 and TRBJ1-2; D perhaps matches TRBD1 (6 bases). Trimming took 5 bases from V and 5 from J, leaving 33 bases between them. The CDR3 covers 20 residues. Germline V gives CDR1 SGHVS, CDR2 FQNEAQ. As DNA, the CDR3 is TGTGCCAGCAGCCGGTCAGCAGGGGCCTTAAGCACGATCCCAAAATATGGCTACACCTTC. Translating it yields CASSRSAGALSTIPKYGYTF.

The chain recombines TRBV11-2 with TRBJ2-7; D not certain. This CDR3 region has 15 residues. Trimming shortened V by 1 base and J by 3 bases, and 13 bases separated the two germline ends. CDR1 is SGHAT, CDR2 FQNNGV, per germline. The CDR3 nucleotides are TGTGCCAGCAGCTTAGCACGTACAGTCCTCTACGAGCAGTACTTC. Amino acids: CASSLARTVLYEQYF.

The chain carries TRBV28 and TRBJ1-1, with a tentative D call TRBD1 (5 bases). Trimming took 5 bases from V and 6 from J, leaving 13 bases between them. The V gene's germline CDR1 is MDHEN and CDR2 SYDVKM. CDR3 size: 13 residues. The CDR3 sequence: CASSSRGSAEAFF. The CDR3 nucleotides read TGTGCCAGCAGTAGTAGGGGTAGTGCTGAAGCTTTCTTT.

The chain joins TRBV7-9 to TRBJ1-2; 8 nucleotides line up with TRBD1. The CDR3 covers 14 residues. CDR1 SEHNR and CDR2 FQNEAQ come from the germline V gene (reference sequence). V trimming: 6 bases; J trimming: 7 bases; junction bases outside the gene matches: 10. CDR3 residues: CASRLGQVDGGYTF. In nucleotides, the CDR3 is TGTGCCAGCAGACTGGGACAGGTAGATGGTGGCTACACCTTC. Using reference TRBV7-9 and TRBJ1-2 for the parts outside the CDR3, the full variable domain is DTGVSQNPRHKITKRGQNVTFRCDPISEHNRLYWYRQTLGQGPEFLTYFQNEAQLEKSRLLSDRFSAERPKGSFSTLEIQRTEQGDSAMYLCASRLGQVDGGYTFGSGTRLTVV.

This rearrangement joins TRBV4-2 to TRBJ2-1, with unresolved D. The CDR3 covers 16 residues. Trimming left V 0 bases short and J 2 bases short, with 11 bases between. Germline V gene data show CDR1 as LGHNA and CDR2 as YNFKEQ. CDR3 sequence: CASSQEKLVAYNEQFF. As DNA, the CDR3 is TGTGCCAGCAGCCAAGAAAAGCTAGTGGCCTACAATGAGCAGTTCTTC.

The rearrangement links TRBV12-1 to TRBJ2-7; the table calls TRBD2, which could not be checked here. TRBV12-1 is a known pseudogene. There are 17 residues in the CDR3. CDR3 protein: CASTTGTSGRLDYEQYF. CDR3 coding DNA: TGTGCCAGCACCACCGGGACTAGCGGGAGGTTAGACTACGAGCAGTACTTC.

V and J are TRBV11-3 and TRBJ1-2; D is possibly TRBD1 (5 bases). V lost 3 bases and J 2 bases, leaving 10 bases between the germline ends. CDR1 SGHNT and CDR2 YENEEA come from the germline V gene. This CDR3 comprises 14 residues. The DNA for the CDR3 is TGTGCCAGCAGCTTCATAAGGGGCAACTATGGCTACACCTTC. It translates to CASSFIRGNYGYTF.

The chain recombines TRBV5-1 with TRBJ2-5, with unresolved D. Germline V CDR1 and CDR2: SGHRS, YFSETQ. The CDR3 covers 12 residues. V lost 4 bases and J 3 bases, leaving 7 bases between the germline ends. The CDR3 DNA follows: TGCGCCAGCAGCGCCACAGAAGAGACCCAGTACTTC. This translates into CASSATEETQYF.

The gene calls are TRBV7-2 and TRBJ2-1, with 11 bases identical to TRBD2. Trimming cost V 0 bases and J 2 bases; bases outside gene matches: 6. The V gene's germline CDR1 is SGHTA and CDR2 FQGNSA. The CDR3 contains 18 residues. CDR3 sequence reads: CASSLAPASGGPYNEQFF. As DNA, the CDR3 is TGTGCCAGCAGCTTAGCTCCGGCTAGCGGGGGGCCCTACAATGAGCAGTTCTTC.

Comments on this clone: One end of the junction fails to match germline, which may point to a read error. This chain links TRBV4-1 with TRBJ2-7; no reliable D call. CDR1 MGHRA and CDR2 YSYEKL come from the germline V gene. This CDR3 has 17 residues. The CDR3: CASSLVPPAGDFLLLLF. In DNA form, the CDR3 reads TGCGCCAGCAGCCTAGTCCCCCCGGCAGGTGATTTCCTCCTGCTGTTATTC.